This paragraph reports one T cell receptor beta chain. Germline CDR1 is MGHRA and CDR2 is YSYEKL. The CDR3 sequence is 18 residues long. V lost 1 base and J lost 3; bases outside the gene matches: 11. These data come from a study of blood T cell repertoires in COVID-19. At the level of the study: The United States, Italy and Spain were the sources of the acute and convalescent COVID-19 samples. Sample material is recorded as cDNA or gDNA derived from T cells, B-cell-depleted T cells, or PBMCs.

Authors' methods: Estimation of nucleated cell counts relied on the amplification of reference gene primers. Here immunoSEQ multiplex PCR was the method, and the copy in TCRdb shows in-frame clones only, minus some. V, J and clone size reflect that table, while D and trimming were determined from the DNA. Here the sample spans around 92,000 clones, approximately 83% being singletons. This clonotype was sampled from a woman at least 80 years old with acute or convalescent COVID-19. This rearrangement joins TRBV4-1 to TRBJ2-3; 9 nucleotides match TRBD1. Sample: peripheral blood. CDR3 region: CASSQGVVGTGPTDTQYF. The CDR3 nucleotides read TGCGCCAGCAGCCAAGGGGTGGTCGGGACAGGGCCTACAGATACGCAGTATTTT.